The source of this T cell receptor beta chain is a study of vaccination effects on CD4 cells after COVID-19. TCRdb keeps only in-frame clones here, not all; method: immunoSEQ multiplex PCR. The sample consists of approximately 40,000 clones, roughly two thirds of them appearing once. Using viral peptide pools, the ViraFEST assay grew out antigen-specific CD4+ T cells prior to sequencing. Once cultured for approximately 10 days, the cells underwent separation to obtain CD4+ T cells. Vaccinated recipients, who were negative for nucleocapsid antibodies, had no history of SARS-CoV-2 infection. About this clone itself: Its matching antigen is unknown.

Sequenced here: CD4+ T cells from PBMCs cultured with SARS-CoV-2 spike peptides, sampled before COVID-19 vaccination. This receptor was identified in a human donor who received a COVID-19 vaccine.

The chain's CDR3 is CASSGGSRTGFWNTEAFF. The CDR3 coding sequence is TGTGCCAGCAGCGGAGGGTCGCGAACAGGGTTTTGGAACACTGAAGCTTTCTTT. This rearrangement joins TRBV9 to TRBJ1-1; tentatively, D is TRBD1 (6 bases). The length of the CDR3 is 18 residues. The germline V gene encodes CDR1 SGDLS and CDR2 YYNGEE. The V end was cut by 3 bases, the J end by 1 base, with 22 bases between. Together with reference TRBV9 and TRBJ1-1, the CDR3 gives the full variable domain: DSGVTQTPKHLITATGQRVTLRCSPRSGDLSVYWYQQSLDQGLQFLIQYYNGEERAKGNILERFSAQQFPDLHSELNLSSLELGDSALYFCASSGGSRTGFWNTEAFFGQGTRLTVV.